The 26 T cell receptor beta chains below were found in one sample sequenced in a study of cytomegalovirus exposure and HLA in healthy donors. Use of 60 Vbeta and 13 Jbeta primers characterized the PCR. The table came from immunoSEQ multiplex PCR; TCRdb's copy has only in-frame clones and leaves some out. The table lists approximately 300,000 clones, about four fifths of them singletons. The sample taken for sequencing was PBMCs. All receptors come from a middle-aged woman in good health and CMV-seropositive.

The chain carries TRBV7-2 and TRBJ1-2, with D perhaps matching TRBD1 (5 bases). Trimming took off 1 base at V and 6 bases at J, with 9 bases between the two ends. Germline loops: CDR1 SGHTA, CDR2 FQGNSA. This CDR3 has 13 amino acids. This CDR3 reads CASSLDWGDGYTF. CDR3 sequence (DNA): TGTGCCAGCAGCTTAGATTGGGGGGATGGCTACACCTTC.

V is TRBV19 and J is TRBJ1-2; the match to TRBD1 covers 9 bases. Germline lookup yields CDR1 LNHDA and CDR2 SQIVND (reference sequence). Trimming at V came to 7 bases and at J to 1 base, leaving 4 bases not matched to a gene. The CDR3 runs 14 residues. CDR3 in amino acids: CASIGQGLNYGYTF. The DNA for the CDR3 is TGTGCCAGTATCGGACAGGGGCTTAACTATGGCTACACCTTC.

V gene TRBV4-3 combines with J gene TRBJ2-7; 8 bases are shared with TRBD1. The germline CDR1 and CDR2 sequences are LGHNA and YSLEER. The CDR3 is made up of 15 amino acids. The V segment lost 0 bases and the J segment 2 bases; nucleotides outside the gene matches: 3. The CDR3 sequence: CASSQEQGEAYEQYF. DNA of the CDR3: TGCGCCAGCAGCCAAGAACAGGGGGAGGCCTACGAGCAGTACTTC.

The rearrangement links TRBV10-3 to TRBJ1-2, with 9 bases aligning to TRBD1. Germline CDR1 reads ENHRY; CDR2 reads SYGVKD. The CDR3 totals 14 residues. Germline trimming cut 2 bases from V and 8 bases from J; bases unmatched to any gene: 6. The CDR3 here is CAISEGTGTSGYTF. In DNA form, the CDR3 reads TGTGCCATCAGTGAGGGGACAGGGACGTCGGGCTACACCTTC.

The rearrangement uses TRBV11-2 and TRBJ2-5; TRBD2 matches 13 bases. With V trimmed by 5 bases and J by 5 bases, 5 bases remained unmatched. CDR3 size: 15 residues. The V gene's germline CDR1 is SGHAT and CDR2 FQNNGV. CDR3 DNA sequence: TGTGCCAGCAGCGGACTAGCGGGAGCTAGGGAGACCCAGTACTTC. It codes for CASSGLAGARETQYF.

The genes are TRBV5-1 and TRBJ2-7; 11 bases align to TRBD2. This CDR3 is built from 15 residues. V lost 4 bases, J lost 7 bases, and 10 bases stayed unmatched. Germline CDR1 SGHRS, CDR2 YFSETQ. The CDR3 region is CASSPIAGGPGEQYF. CDR3 nucleotides: TGCGCCAGCAGCCCGATAGCGGGAGGGCCTGGGGAGCAGTACTTC.

The V call is TRBV6-5, the J call TRBJ2-1; possible D gene TRBD1, 6 bases. This CDR3 comprises 16 residues. V lost 2 bases and J 5 bases, leaving 16 bases between the germline ends. Germline values: CDR1 MNHEY, CDR2 SVGAGI. The chain's CDR3 is CASSYGIWTVNNEQFF. CDR3 DNA: TGTGCCAGCAGTTACGGTATATGGACAGTCAACAATGAGCAGTTCTTC.

CDR3 DNA: TGTGCCAGCAGCTATTACAGGGGTTCACCCCTCCACTTT. It translates to CASSYYRGSPLHF. The J gene is TRBJ1-6, the V gene TRBV7-3, with 7 bases matching TRBD1. Looked up from germline, CDR1 is SGHTA and CDR2 is FQGTGA. V lost 4 bases to trimming and J lost 9 bases; unmatched junction nucleotides: 3. The CDR3 loop spans 13 amino acids.

The rearrangement links TRBV19 to TRBJ1-1; 7 bases agree with TRBD1. Germline loops: CDR1 LNHDA, CDR2 SQIVND (reference sequence). V lost 5 bases to trimming and J lost 7 bases; unmatched junction nucleotides: 13. CDR3 length: 15 residues. The CDR3 loop reads CASSLWRGLGDEAFF. The CDR3 region has the DNA TGTGCCAGTAGTCTTTGGAGGGGGCTGGGAGATGAAGCTTTCTTT.

This chain links TRBV7-9 with TRBJ1-6; possible D gene TRBD1, 5 bases. Germline V CDR1 and CDR2: SEHNR, FQNEAQ (reference sequence). Trimming cost V 5 bases and J 7 bases, with 6 bases left between them. The CDR3 consists of 12 residues. The CDR3 region has the DNA TGTGCCAGCAGCCCAGGGAATTCACCCCTCCACTTT. Protein sequence: CASSPGNSPLHF.

The V gene is TRBV6-5, the J gene TRBJ2-5; TRBD2 agrees at 7 bases. Per the germline V gene, CDR1 is MNHEY and CDR2 is SVGAGI. V shed 0 bases and J 2 bases; nucleotides not matched to a gene: 6. The CDR3 is made up of 16 amino acids. CDR3 coding DNA: TGTGCCAGCAGTTACTCGGAAATAGCGGGTCAAGAGACCCAGTACTTC. Protein product: CASSYSEIAGQETQYF.

The chain is built from TRBV21-1 and TRBJ2-4; the table assigns TRBD1, which was not confirmed against the DNA. TRBV21-1 is assigned pseudogene status. There are 18 residues in the CDR3. The CDR3 sequence is CASTNGRRDREAKNIQYF. The CDR3 nucleotides read TGTGCCAGCACAAACGGACGCCGGGACAGGGAGGCCAAAAACATTCAGTACTTC.

The sample holds a few counts of this clone. The J gene is TRBJ1-1, the V gene TRBV13; tentatively, D is TRBD1 (5 bases). This CDR3 has 14 residues. Per germline, CDR1 PRHDT and CDR2 FYEKMQ (reference sequence). V was cut by 2 bases and J by 0 bases, with 7 bases left in between. The CDR3 DNA reads as TGTGCCAGCAGCTTACGACAGCTGAACACTGAAGCTTTCTTT. It translates to CASSLRQLNTEAFF.

V and J are TRBV19 and TRBJ1-1; D is undetermined. The CDR3 runs 14 residues. Germline-derived CDR1 and CDR2 are LNHDA and SQIVND (reference sequence). The germline V and J ends were trimmed by 3 bases and 6 bases, with 14 bases remaining between them. CDR3 protein: CASSITGFGSEAFF. DNA of the CDR3: TGTGCCAGTAGTATTACGGGGTTCGGCTCTGAAGCTTTCTTT.

DNA of the CDR3: TGTGCCTGGAGTGCCGGGGACAGGGCGAGCCAGTACTTC. Translated, it gives CAWSAGDRASQYF. V usage is TRBV30 and J usage is TRBJ2-5; TRBD1 matches 9 bases. CDR1 GTSNPN and CDR2 SVGIG come from the germline V gene (reference sequence). The V and J ends lost 1 base and 10 bases, in that order; junction bases with no gene match: 7. This CDR3 spans 13 amino acids.

The V gene is TRBV7-2, the J gene TRBJ1-4, with D possibly matching TRBD1 (5 bases). Germline CDR1 and CDR2: SGHTA and FQGNSA. There are 16 residues in the CDR3. The V gene lost 5 bases and the J gene lost 4 bases, with 17 bases spanning the gap. CDR3 sequence reads: CASSISPAGGNEKLFF. In nucleotides, the CDR3 is TGTGCCAGCAGCATATCCCCAGCGGGGGGTAATGAAAAACTGTTTTTT.

The chain is built from TRBV30 and TRBJ2-1; D gene ambiguous. Germline V gene sequence: CDR1 GTSNPN, CDR2 SVGIG (reference sequence). This CDR3 has 12 residues. V lost 5 bases, J lost 5 bases, and 10 bases lay in between. CDR3 bases: TGTGCCTGGGGCCCCCTGGACAATGAGCAGTTCTTC. Translation: CAWGPLDNEQFF.

J is TRBJ2-1 and V is TRBV28; 10 nucleotides line up with TRBD2. The ends lost 7 bases at V and 5 bases at J; junction bases unmatched: 11. The CDR3 is 16 amino acids. Germline V gene lookup returns CDR1 MDHEN and CDR2 SYDVKM. The CDR3 DNA follows: TGTGCCAGCAATACTCCCCTAGCGGGAGCTGACAATGAGCAGTTCTTC. Its protein is CASNTPLAGADNEQFF.

The rearrangement joins TRBV6-6 to TRBJ2-3, with a weak D call TRBD2 (6 bases). The CDR3 sequence is 16 residues long. Trimming took 6 bases from V and 1 from J, leaving 17 bases between them. Germline loops: CDR1 MNHNY, CDR2 SVGAGI (reference sequence). CDR3 sequence reads: CASSRDGASGTDTQYF. The CDR3 nucleotides read TGTGCCAGCAGCCGCGACGGCGCTAGCGGCACAGATACGCAGTATTTT.

The J gene is TRBJ2-2, the V gene TRBV7-2, with 12 nucleotides matching TRBD2. CDR3 length: 15 amino acids. Germline V gene lookup returns CDR1 SGHTA and CDR2 FQGNSA. J lost 3 bases, V lost 5 bases, and 1 base had no gene match. This CDR3 is CASSTSGRYTGELFF. The CDR3 nucleotides are TGTGCCAGCAGCACTAGCGGGAGGTACACCGGGGAGCTGTTTTTT. The full variable domain, with the rest looked up from reference TRBV7-2 and TRBJ2-2, is GAGVSQSPSNKVTEKGKDVELRCDPISGHTALYWYRQSLGQGLEFLIYFQGNSAPDKSGLPSDRFSAERTGGSVSTLTIQRTQQEDSAVYLCASSTSGRYTGELFFGEGSRLTVL.

In this sample, this clone turned up a few times. V usage is TRBV11-2 and J usage is TRBJ1-2; D remains ambiguous. V lost 5 bases and J lost 13, with 14 bases in between. Germline CDR1 and CDR2: SGHAT and FQNNGV. The CDR3 spans 11 residues. CDR3 residues: CASSMGRPTTF. DNA for the CDR3: TGTGCCAGCAGCATGGGGAGGCCCACCACCTTC.

The chain carries TRBV6-1 and TRBJ2-2, with TRBD1 as a possible D gene (7 bases). This CDR3 is built from 17 residues. Trimming left V 2 bases short and J 0 bases short, with 13 bases between. The germline V gene encodes CDR1 MNHNS and CDR2 SASEGT. The CDR3 is CASSETGVAANTGELFF. Here the CDR3 DNA reads TGTGCCAGCAGTGAAACAGGGGTAGCGGCGAACACCGGGGAGCTGTTTTTT.

In regard to this clone: This sample includes further DNA sequences coding for the same CDR3. The gene calls are TRBV5-6 and TRBJ1-1; D is possibly TRBD1 (6 bases). This CDR3 contains 14 residues. From germline, CDR1 is SGHDT and CDR2 YYEEEE. The V and J ends lost 4 bases and 0 bases respectively, with 10 bases between them. The DNA of the CDR3 is TGTGCCAGCAGCCTCGACAGGTTGAACACTGAAGCTTTCTTT. Its protein product is CASSLDRLNTEAFF.

This rearrangement joins TRBV7-9 to TRBJ1-5; tentatively, D is TRBD1 (5 bases). With 1 base removed from V and 6 bases from J, the gap between germline ends came to 16 bases. The germline V gene encodes CDR1 SEHNR and CDR2 FQNEAQ (reference sequence). The CDR3 covers 16 residues. The CDR3 spells CASSLGRGASAQPQHF. As DNA, the CDR3 is TGTGCCAGCAGCTTAGGTAGGGGCGCGTCGGCTCAGCCCCAGCATTTT.

This clone was counted a few times. The rearrangement joins TRBV29-1 to TRBJ2-3; no clear D gene. CDR1 is SQVTM, CDR2 ANQGSEA, per germline. The V gene lost 0 bases and the J gene lost 1 base, with 8 bases spanning the gap. The CDR3 consists of 14 residues. CDR3 DNA sequence: TGCAGCGTTGAAGATCCCCTCCGCACAGATACGCAGTATTTT. Translation: CSVEDPLRTDTQYF.

The chain is built from TRBV5-1 and TRBJ1-1; TRBD1 aligns across 8 bases. Germline V gives CDR1 SGHRS, CDR2 YFSETQ. The V and J ends lost 0 bases and 1 base, in that order; junction bases with no gene match: 5. This CDR3 region has 16 residues. CDR3 sequence reads: CASSLGDRFRNTEAFF. The CDR3 DNA sequence: TGCGCCAGCAGCTTGGGGGACAGGTTCCGGAACACTGAAGCTTTCTTT.